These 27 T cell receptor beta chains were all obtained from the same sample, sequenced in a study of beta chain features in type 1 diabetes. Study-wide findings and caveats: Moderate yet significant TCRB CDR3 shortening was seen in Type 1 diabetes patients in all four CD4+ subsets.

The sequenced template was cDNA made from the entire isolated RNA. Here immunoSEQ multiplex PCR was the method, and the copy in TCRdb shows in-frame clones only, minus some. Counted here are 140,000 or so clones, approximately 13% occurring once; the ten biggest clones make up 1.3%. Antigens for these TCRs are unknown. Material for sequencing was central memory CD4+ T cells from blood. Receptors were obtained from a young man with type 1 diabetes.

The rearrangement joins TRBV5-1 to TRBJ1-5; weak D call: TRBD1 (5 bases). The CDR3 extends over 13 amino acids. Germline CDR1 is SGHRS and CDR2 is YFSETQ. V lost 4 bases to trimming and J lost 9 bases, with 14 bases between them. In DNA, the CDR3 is TGCGCCAGCAGCCCGTACCCCGGGGGGCCCCAGCATTTT. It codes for CASSPYPGGPQHF.

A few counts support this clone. CDR3 coding DNA: TGTGCCAGCTACACGGAGGGATCATCCTACGAGCAGTACTTC. It codes for CASYTEGSSYEQYF. This rearrangement joins TRBV28 to TRBJ2-7, with D possibly being TRBD2 (6 bases). The V end was cut by 8 bases, the J end by 1 base, with 15 bases between. Germline loops: CDR1 MDHEN, CDR2 SYDVKM. The CDR3 covers 14 residues.

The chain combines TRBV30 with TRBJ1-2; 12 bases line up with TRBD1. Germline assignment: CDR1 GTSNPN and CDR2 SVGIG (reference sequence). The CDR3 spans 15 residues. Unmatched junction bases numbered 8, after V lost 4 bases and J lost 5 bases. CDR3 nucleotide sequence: TGTGCCTGGAACCCCGGGACAGGGGGCGTTTATGGCTACACCTTC. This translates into CAWNPGTGGVYGYTF.

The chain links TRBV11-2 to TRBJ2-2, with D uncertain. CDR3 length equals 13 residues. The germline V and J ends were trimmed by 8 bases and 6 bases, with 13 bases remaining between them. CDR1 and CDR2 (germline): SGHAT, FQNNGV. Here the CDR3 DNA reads TGTGCCAGCCAAGAGGTTGGGGCCGGGGAGCTGTTTTTT. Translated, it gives CASQEVGAGELFF.

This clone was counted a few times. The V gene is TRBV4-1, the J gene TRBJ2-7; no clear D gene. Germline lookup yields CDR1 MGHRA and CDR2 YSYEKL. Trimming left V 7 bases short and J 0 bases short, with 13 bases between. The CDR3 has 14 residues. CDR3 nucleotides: TGCGCCAGCACCTTGACATTGGGCTCCTACGAGCAGTACTTC. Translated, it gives CASTLTLGSYEQYF.

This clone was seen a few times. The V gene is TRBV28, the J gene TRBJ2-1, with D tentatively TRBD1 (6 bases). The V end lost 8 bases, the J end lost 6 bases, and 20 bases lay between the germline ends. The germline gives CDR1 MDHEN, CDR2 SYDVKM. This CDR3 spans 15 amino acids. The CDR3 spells CASHPPGARGNEQFF. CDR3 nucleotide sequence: TGTGCCAGCCACCCACCAGGGGCTCGGGGCAATGAGCAGTTCTTC. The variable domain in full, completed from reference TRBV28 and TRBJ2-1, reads DVKVTQSSRYLVKRTGEKVFLECVQDMDHENMFWYRQDPGLGLRLIYFSYDVKMKEKGDIPEGYSVSREKKERFSLILESASTNQTSMYLCASHPPGARGNEQFFGPGTRLTVL.

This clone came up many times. The CDR3 coding sequence is TGTGCCAGCAGCTTCCAGGGGGAATATGGCTACACCTTC. Its translation: CASSFQGEYGYTF. The chain couples TRBV13 to TRBJ1-2; TRBD1 matches at 7 bases. CDR3 size: 13 residues. Germline V CDR1 and CDR2: PRHDT, FYEKMQ (reference sequence). With 3 bases clipped from V and 5 bases from J, the junction kept 3 bases outside the gene matches.

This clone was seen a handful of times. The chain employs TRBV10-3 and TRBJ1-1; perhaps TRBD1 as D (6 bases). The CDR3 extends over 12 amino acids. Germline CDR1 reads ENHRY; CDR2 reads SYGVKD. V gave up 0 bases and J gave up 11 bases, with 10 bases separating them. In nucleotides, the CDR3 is TGTGCCATCAGTGAGTCCCCAGGGGTGGCTTTCTTT. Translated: CAISESPGVAFF.

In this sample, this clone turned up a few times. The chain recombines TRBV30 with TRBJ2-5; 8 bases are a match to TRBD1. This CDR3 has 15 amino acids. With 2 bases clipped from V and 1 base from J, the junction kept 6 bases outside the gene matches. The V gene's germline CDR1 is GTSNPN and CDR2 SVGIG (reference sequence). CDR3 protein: CAWSLQTGGQETQYF. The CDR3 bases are TGTGCCTGGAGTCTTCAAACAGGGGGCCAAGAGACCCAGTACTTC.

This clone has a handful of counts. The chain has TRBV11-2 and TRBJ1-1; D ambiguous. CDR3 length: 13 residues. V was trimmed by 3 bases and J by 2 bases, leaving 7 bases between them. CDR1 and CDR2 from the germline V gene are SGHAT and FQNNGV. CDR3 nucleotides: TGTGCCAGCAGCTTTCAGGCAAACACTGAAGCTTTCTTT. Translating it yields CASSFQANTEAFF.

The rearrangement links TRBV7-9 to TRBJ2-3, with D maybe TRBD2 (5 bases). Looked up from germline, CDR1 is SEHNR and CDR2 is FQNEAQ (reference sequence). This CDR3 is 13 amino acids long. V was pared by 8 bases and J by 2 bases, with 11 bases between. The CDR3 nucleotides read TGTGCCAGCCTTGAGAGGGTCACAGATACGCAGTATTTT. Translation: CASLERVTDTQYF.

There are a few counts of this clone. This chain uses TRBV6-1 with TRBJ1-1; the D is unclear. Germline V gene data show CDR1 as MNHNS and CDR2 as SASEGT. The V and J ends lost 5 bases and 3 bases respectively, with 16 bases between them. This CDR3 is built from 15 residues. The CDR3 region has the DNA TGTGCCAGCAGTCTAGACCTAAGCGCGCACACTGAAGCTTTCTTT. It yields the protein CASSLDLSAHTEAFF.

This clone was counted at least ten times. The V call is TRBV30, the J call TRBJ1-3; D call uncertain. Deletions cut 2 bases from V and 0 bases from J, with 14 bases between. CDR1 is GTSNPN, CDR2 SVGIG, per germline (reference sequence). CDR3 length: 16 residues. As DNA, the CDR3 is TGTGCCTGGAGTTCCGGACTGACGAGCTCTGGAAACACCATATATTTT. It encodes CAWSSGLTSSGNTIYF.

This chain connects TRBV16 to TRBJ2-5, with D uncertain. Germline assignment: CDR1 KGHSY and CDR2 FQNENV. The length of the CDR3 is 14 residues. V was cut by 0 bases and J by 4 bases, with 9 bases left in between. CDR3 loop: CASSQSQASETQYF. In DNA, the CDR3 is TGTGCCAGCAGCCAATCTCAAGCGTCAGAGACCCAGTACTTC.

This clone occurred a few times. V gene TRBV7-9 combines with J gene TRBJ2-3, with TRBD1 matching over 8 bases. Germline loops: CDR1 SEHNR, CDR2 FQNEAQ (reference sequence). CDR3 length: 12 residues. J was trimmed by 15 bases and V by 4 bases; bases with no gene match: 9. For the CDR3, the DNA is TGTGCCAGCAGCTCCGGACAGGGAGATCCTTATTTT. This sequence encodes CASSSGQGDPYF.

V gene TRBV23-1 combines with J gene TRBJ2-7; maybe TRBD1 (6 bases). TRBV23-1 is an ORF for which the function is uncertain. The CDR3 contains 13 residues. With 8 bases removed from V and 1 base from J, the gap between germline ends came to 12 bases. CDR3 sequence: CASLQGLSYEQYF. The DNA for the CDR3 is TGCGCCAGCCTACAGGGTCTTTCCTACGAGCAGTACTTC.

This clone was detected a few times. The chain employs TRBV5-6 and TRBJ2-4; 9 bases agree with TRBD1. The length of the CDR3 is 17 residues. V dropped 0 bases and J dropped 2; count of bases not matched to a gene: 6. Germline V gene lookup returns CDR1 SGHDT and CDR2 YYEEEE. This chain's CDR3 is CASSLEQGARPKNIQYF. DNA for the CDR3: TGTGCCAGCAGCTTGGAACAGGGGGCCCGTCCCAAAAACATTCAGTACTTC. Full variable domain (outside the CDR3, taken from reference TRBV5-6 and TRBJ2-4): DAGVTQSPTHLIKTRGQQVTLRCSPKSGHDTVSWYQQALGQGPQFIFQYYEEEERQRGNFPDRFSGHQFPNYSSELNVNALLLGDSALYLCASSLEQGARPKNIQYFGAGTRLSVL.

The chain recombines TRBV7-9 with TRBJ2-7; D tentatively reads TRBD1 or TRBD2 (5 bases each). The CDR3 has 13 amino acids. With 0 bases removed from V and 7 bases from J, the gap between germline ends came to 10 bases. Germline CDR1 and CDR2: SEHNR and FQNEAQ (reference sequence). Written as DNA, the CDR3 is TGTGCCAGCAGCTTAGCGGGGGATCAGGAGCAGTACTTC. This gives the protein CASSLAGDQEQYF.

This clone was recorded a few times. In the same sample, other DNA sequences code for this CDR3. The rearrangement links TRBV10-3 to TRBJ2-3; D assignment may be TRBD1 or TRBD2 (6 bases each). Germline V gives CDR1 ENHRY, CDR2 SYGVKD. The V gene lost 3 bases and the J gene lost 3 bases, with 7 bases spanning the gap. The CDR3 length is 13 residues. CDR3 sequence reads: CAISEGGTDTQYF. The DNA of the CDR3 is TGTGCCATCAGTGAAGGGGGGACAGATACGCAGTATTTT.

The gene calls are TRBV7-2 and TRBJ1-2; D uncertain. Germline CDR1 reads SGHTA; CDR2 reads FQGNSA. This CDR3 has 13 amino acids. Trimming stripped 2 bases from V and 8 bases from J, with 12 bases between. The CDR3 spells CASSLSKAWGYTF. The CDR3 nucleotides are TGTGCCAGCAGCTTAAGTAAGGCGTGGGGCTACACCTTC.

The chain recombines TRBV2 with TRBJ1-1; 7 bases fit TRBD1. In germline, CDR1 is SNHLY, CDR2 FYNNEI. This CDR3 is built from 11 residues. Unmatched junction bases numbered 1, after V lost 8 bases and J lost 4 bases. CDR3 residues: CASDRVTEAFF. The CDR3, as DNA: TGTGCCAGCGACAGGGTCACTGAAGCTTTCTTT.

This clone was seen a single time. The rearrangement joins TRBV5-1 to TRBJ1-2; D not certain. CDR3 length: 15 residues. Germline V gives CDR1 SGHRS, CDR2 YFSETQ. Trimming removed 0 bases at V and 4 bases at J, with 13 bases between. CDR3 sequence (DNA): TGCGCCAGCAGCTTGGGGCCGCAGGATCTCTATGGCTACACCTTC. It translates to CASSLGPQDLYGYTF.

The CDR3 here is CASRSAGNQPQHF. The CDR3 DNA sequence: TGTGCCAGCAGATCGGCAGGCAATCAGCCCCAGCATTTT. The rearrangement links TRBV5-4 to TRBJ1-5; D unclear. Germline assignment: CDR1 SGHNT and CDR2 YYREEE (reference sequence). The CDR3 has 13 residues. V dropped 5 bases and J dropped 2 bases, with 8 bases sitting between them.

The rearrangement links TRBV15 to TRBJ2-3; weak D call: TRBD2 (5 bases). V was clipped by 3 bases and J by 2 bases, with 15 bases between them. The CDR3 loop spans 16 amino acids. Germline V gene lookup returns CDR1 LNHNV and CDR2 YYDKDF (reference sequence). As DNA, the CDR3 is TGTGCCACCAGCAGGGCCCCGCCGGGGAACACAGATACGCAGTATTTT. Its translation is CATSRAPPGNTDTQYF.

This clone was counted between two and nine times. The CDR3 nucleotides read TGTGCCTGGAGTGTAAGAGGTCTCGAGCAGTACTTC. Protein product: CAWSVRGLEQYF. The rearrangement uses TRBV30 and TRBJ2-7; D is uncertain. Trimming took 0 bases from V and 6 from J, leaving 9 bases between them. CDR3 size: 12 residues. In germline, CDR1 is GTSNPN, CDR2 SVGIG (reference sequence).

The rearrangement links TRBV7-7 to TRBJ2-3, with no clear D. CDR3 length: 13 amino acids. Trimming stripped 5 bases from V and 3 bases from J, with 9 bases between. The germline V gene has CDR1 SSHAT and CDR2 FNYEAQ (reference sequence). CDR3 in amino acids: CASSSLGTDTQYF. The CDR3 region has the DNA TGTGCCAGCAGCAGCCTGGGTACAGATACGCAGTATTTT. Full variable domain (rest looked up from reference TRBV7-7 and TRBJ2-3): GAGVSQSPRYKVTKRGQDVTLRCDPISSHATLYWYQQALGQGPEFLTYFNYEAQPDKSGLPSDRFSAERPEGSISTLTIQRTEQRDSAMYRCASSSLGTDTQYFGPGTRLTVL.

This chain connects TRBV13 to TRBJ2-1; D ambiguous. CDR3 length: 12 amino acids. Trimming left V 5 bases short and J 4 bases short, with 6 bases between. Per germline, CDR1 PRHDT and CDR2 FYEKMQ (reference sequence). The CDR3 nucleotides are TGTGCCAGCAGCGGTCCATACAATGAGCAGTTCTTC. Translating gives CASSGPYNEQFF. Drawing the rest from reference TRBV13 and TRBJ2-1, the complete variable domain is AAGVIQSPRHLIKEKRETATLKCYPIPRHDTVYWYQQGPGQDPQFLISFYEKMQSDKGSIPDRFSAQQFSDYHSELNMSSLELGDSALYFCASSGPYNEQFFGPGTRLTVL.